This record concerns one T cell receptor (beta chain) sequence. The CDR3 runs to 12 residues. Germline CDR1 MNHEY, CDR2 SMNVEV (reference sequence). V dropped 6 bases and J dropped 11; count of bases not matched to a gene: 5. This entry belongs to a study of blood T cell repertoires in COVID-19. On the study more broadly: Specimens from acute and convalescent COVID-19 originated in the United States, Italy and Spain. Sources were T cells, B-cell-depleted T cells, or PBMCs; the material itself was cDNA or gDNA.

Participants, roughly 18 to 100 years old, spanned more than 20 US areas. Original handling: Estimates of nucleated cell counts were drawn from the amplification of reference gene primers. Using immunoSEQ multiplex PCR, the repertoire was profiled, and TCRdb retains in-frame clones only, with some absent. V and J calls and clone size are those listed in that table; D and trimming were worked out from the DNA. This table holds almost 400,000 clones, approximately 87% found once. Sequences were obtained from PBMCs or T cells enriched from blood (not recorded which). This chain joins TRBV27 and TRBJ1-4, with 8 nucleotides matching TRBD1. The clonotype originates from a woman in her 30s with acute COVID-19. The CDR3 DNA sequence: TGTGCCAGCAGGACAGGGGAGGGGAAACTGTTTTTT. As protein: CASRTGEGKLFF.